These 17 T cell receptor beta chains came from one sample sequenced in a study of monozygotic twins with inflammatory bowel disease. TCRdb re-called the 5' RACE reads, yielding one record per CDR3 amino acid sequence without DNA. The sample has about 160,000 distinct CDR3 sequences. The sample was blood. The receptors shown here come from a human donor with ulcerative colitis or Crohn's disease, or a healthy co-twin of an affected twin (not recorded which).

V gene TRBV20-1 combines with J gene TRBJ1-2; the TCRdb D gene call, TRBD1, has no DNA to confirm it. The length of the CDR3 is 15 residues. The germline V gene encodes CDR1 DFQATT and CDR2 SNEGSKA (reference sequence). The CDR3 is CSAMGDGQGNYGYTF.

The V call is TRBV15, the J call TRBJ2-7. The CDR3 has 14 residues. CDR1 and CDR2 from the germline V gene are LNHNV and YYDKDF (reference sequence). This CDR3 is CATSRDRVVSEQYF.

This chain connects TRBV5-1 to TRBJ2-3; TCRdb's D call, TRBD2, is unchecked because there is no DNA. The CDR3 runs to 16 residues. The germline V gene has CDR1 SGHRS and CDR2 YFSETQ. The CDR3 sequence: CASSLTTRRSTDTQYF.

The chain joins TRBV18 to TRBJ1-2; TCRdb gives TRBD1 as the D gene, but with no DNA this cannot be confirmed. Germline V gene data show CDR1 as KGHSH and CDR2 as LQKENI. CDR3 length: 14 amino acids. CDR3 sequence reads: CASSPQRGGDGYTF.

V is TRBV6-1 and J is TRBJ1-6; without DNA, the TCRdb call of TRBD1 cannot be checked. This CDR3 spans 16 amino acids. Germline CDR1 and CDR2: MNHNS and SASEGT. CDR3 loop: CASSPLRGVHNSPLHF.

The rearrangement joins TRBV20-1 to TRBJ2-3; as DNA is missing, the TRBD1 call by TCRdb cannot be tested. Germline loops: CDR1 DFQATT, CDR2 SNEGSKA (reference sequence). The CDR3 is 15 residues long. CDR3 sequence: CSARDRTASADTQYF.

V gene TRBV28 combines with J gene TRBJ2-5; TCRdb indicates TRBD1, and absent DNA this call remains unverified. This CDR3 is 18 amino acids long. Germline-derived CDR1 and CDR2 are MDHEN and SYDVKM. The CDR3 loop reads CASSFPPPGQEPQETQYF.

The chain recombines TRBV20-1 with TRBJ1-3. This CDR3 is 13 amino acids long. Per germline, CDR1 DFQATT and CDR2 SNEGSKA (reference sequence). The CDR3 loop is CSAASGPGNTIYF.

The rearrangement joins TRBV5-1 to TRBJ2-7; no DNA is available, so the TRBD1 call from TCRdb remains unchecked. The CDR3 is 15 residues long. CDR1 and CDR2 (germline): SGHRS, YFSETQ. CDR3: CASSLEGQGHHEQYF.

The CDR3 region is CSVERWGYNEQFF. The chain couples TRBV29-1 to TRBJ2-1. CDR1 and CDR2 from the germline V gene are SQVTM and ANQGSEA. This CDR3 spans 13 amino acids.

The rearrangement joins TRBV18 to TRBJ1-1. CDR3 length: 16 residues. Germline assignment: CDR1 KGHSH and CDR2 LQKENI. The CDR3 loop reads CASSPRWGQMNTEAFF.

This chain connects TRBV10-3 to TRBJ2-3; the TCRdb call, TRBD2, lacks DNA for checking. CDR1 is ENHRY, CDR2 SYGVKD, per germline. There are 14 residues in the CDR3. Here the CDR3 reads CAISETGREDTQYF.

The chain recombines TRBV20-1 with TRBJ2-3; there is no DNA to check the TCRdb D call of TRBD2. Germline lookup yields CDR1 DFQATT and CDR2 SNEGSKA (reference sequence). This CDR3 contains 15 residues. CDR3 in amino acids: CSARPLAGRTDTQYF.

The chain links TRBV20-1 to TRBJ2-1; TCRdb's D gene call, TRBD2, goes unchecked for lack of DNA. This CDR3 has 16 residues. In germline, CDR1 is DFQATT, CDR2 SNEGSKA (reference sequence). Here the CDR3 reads CSAKFGTSGRYNEQFF.

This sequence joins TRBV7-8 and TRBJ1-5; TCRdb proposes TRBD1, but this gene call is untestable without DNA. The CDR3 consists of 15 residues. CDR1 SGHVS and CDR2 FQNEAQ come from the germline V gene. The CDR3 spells CASSSVTGNNQPQHF.

Here the CDR3 reads CASSSTTGTGGANVLTF. The gene calls are TRBV13 and TRBJ2-6; there is no DNA to check the TCRdb D call of TRBD1. The length of the CDR3 is 17 residues. Germline lookup yields CDR1 PRHDT and CDR2 FYEKMQ (reference sequence). Filled out from reference TRBV13 and TRBJ2-6, the complete variable domain reads AAGVIQSPRHLIKEKRETATLKCYPIPRHDTVYWYQQGPGQDPQFLISFYEKMQSDKGSIPDRFSAQQFSDYHSELNMSSLELGDSALYFCASSSTTGTGGANVLTFGAGSRLTVL.

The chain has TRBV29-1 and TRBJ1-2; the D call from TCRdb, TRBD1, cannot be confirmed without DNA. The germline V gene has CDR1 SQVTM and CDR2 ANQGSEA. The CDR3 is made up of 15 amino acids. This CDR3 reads CSVEDITGGHYGYTF.